This T cell receptor beta chain was sequenced in a study of blood T cell repertoires in COVID-19. Overall study context: T cells, B-cell-depleted T cells, or PBMCs supplied cDNA or gDNA.

Libraries were prepared by immunoSEQ multiplex PCR; TCRdb keeps only in-frame clonotypes and omits some of them. The table includes fewer than 50,000 clones, roughly 70% detected once. Germline V CDR1 and CDR2: SNHLY, FYNNEI. V was clipped by 6 bases and J by 16 bases, with 16 bases between them. The length of the CDR3 is 12 residues. The sample consisted of peripheral blood. The source of this sequence is a man at least 80 years old with acute or convalescent COVID-19. V gene TRBV2 combines with J gene TRBJ1-6, with D uncertain. CDR3 bases: TGTGCCAGCAGCCTGAACTCGGGATCGCTCCACTTT. Translation: CASSLNSGSLHF.